The 23 T cell receptor beta chains below were found in one sample sequenced in a study of blood T cell repertoires in COVID-19. Here immunoSEQ multiplex PCR was the method, and the copy in TCRdb shows in-frame clones only, minus some. Of about 400,000 clones listed, around 87% are singletons. The material sequenced was PBMCs or T cells enriched from blood (not recorded which). Receptors originate from a woman younger than 45 with acute COVID-19.

This chain joins TRBV24-1 and TRBJ1-5; possible D gene TRBD1, 6 bases. This CDR3 is built from 17 residues. The V end was cut by 4 bases, the J end by 0 bases, with 15 bases between. The germline V gene encodes CDR1 KGHDR and CDR2 SFDVKD. CDR3 sequence reads: CATSEARGGYSNQPQHF. The CDR3, as DNA: TGTGCCACCAGTGAAGCGAGGGGGGGCTATAGCAATCAGCCCCAGCATTTT.

The genes are TRBV5-1 and TRBJ1-6, with D hard to call. The CDR3 has 14 amino acids. The germline V gene has CDR1 SGHRS and CDR2 YFSETQ. V lost 0 bases, J lost 8 bases, and 9 bases lay in between. The DNA for the CDR3 is TGCGCCAGCAGCTTGGGAGGGAGGGATTCACCCCTCCACTTT. It yields the protein CASSLGGRDSPLHF. Full variable domain (rest looked up from reference TRBV5-1 and TRBJ1-6): KAGVTQTPRYLIKTRGQQVTLSCSPISGHRSVSWYQQTPGQGLQFLFEYFSETQRNKGNFPGRFSGRQFSNSRSEMNVSTLELGDSALYLCASSLGGRDSPLHFGNGTRLTVT.

V and J are TRBV19 and TRBJ2-6, with D perhaps TRBD2 (6 bases). V lost 4 bases to trimming and J lost 0 bases, with 13 bases between them. This CDR3 has 17 amino acids. Per germline, CDR1 LNHDA and CDR2 SQIVND (reference sequence). In DNA, the CDR3 is TGTGCCAGTAGTACACGGACCGGGGGCTCTGGGGCCAACGTCCTGACTTTC. It is translated as CASSTRTGGSGANVLTF. The variable domain in full, with the rest retrieved from reference TRBV19 and TRBJ2-6, is DGGITQSPKYLFRKEGQNVTLSCEQNLNHDAMYWYRQDPGQGLRLIYYSQIVNDFQKGDIAEGYSVSREKKESFPLTVTSAQKNPTAFYLCASSTRTGGSGANVLTFGAGSRLTVL.

The chain combines TRBV12-5 with TRBJ1-6; 9 bases fit TRBD1. The germline CDR1 and CDR2 sequences are LGHNT and FRNRAP. J was trimmed by 6 bases and V by 2 bases; bases with no gene match: 2. The CDR3 extends over 15 amino acids. CDR3 bases: TGTGCTAGTGGTTTGACGGGACAGGGTAATTCACCCCTCCACTTT. Amino acids: CASGLTGQGNSPLHF.

J is TRBJ2-2 and V is TRBV11-2, with 7 bases lining up with TRBD1. The ends lost 4 bases at V and 4 bases at J; junction bases unmatched: 12. In germline, CDR1 is SGHAT, CDR2 FQNNGV. This CDR3 comprises 17 residues. The CDR3 sequence is CASSSRGQSVPTGELFF. The CDR3 DNA sequence: TGTGCCAGCAGCTCGAGGGGGCAATCCGTCCCCACCGGGGAGCTGTTTTTT.

The gene calls are TRBV9 and TRBJ2-1, with 15 bases aligning to TRBD2. V trimming: 4 bases; J trimming: 6 bases; junction bases outside the gene matches: 14. The CDR3 consists of 19 residues. CDR1 and CDR2 from the germline V gene are SGDLS and YYNGEE. The CDR3 DNA reads TGTGCCAGCAGCTATGGACTAGCGGGGGGGAGGAAAGAGGTCAATGAGCAGTTCTTC. Translated, it gives CASSYGLAGGRKEVNEQFF.

This chain's CDR3 is CASSYRPAVHTEAFF. CDR3 nucleotides: TGTGCCAGCAGCTATAGACCCGCGGTTCACACTGAAGCTTTCTTT. V usage is TRBV7-2 and J usage is TRBJ1-1; no clear D. Trimming stripped 4 bases from V and 3 bases from J, with 15 bases between. Per the germline V gene, CDR1 is SGHTA and CDR2 is FQGNSA. The CDR3 contains 15 residues.

The V gene is TRBV19, the J gene TRBJ2-2, with D tentatively TRBD1 (5 bases). This CDR3 is built from 15 residues. V was cut by 5 bases and J by 1 base, with 11 bases left in between. Germline V gene data show CDR1 as LNHDA and CDR2 as SQIVND (reference sequence). Here the CDR3 DNA reads TGTGCCAGTAGTGAACAGGACCGGAACACCGGGGAGCTGTTTTTT. Amino acid sequence: CASSEQDRNTGELFF.

The CDR3 DNA reads TGTGCCAGCAGCTTAGACCGGGGGGGCAGGGGCCCAGATACGCAGTATTTT. This translates into CASSLDRGGRGPDTQYF. The J gene is TRBJ2-3, the V gene TRBV7-9; TRBD2 agrees at 8 bases. Per the germline V gene, CDR1 is SEHNR and CDR2 is FQNEAQ (reference sequence). CDR3 length equals 17 residues. V was pared by 1 base and J by 4 bases, with 10 bases of the junction left unmatched.

The genes are TRBV6-2 or TRBV6-3 and TRBJ2-5; tentatively, D is TRBD2 (6 bases). Germline V gene lookup returns CDR1 MNHEY and CDR2 SVGEGT. The CDR3 length is 16 residues. The V and J ends lost 4 bases and 5 bases respectively, with 20 bases between them. The CDR3 sequence is CASSSGWKTSRETQYF. CDR3 nucleotides: TGTGCCAGCAGTTCAGGATGGAAGACTAGTCGGGAGACCCAGTACTTC.

The chain has TRBV27 and TRBJ2-2; tentatively, D is TRBD2 (6 bases). CDR3 length: 15 amino acids. Germline loops: CDR1 MNHEY, CDR2 SMNVEV (reference sequence). Trimming cost V 11 bases and J 0 bases, with 16 bases left between them. This CDR3 is CAGTSGDPNTGELFF. CDR3 bases: TGTGCCGGAACATCGGGGGATCCGAACACCGGGGAGCTGTTTTTT.

The chain links TRBV25-1 to TRBJ1-6; 9 bases align to TRBD1. There are 15 residues in the CDR3. Germline CDR1 MGHDK, CDR2 SYGVNS. V lost 4 bases, J lost 7 bases, and 5 bases stayed unmatched. The CDR3 region has the DNA TGTGCCAGCAGTGGAAGGGACAGGGAGAATTCACCCCTCCACTTT. Protein: CASSGRDRENSPLHF. Full variable domain (rest looked up from reference TRBV25-1 and TRBJ1-6): EADIYQTPRYLVIGTGKKITLECSQTMGHDKMYWYQQDPGMELHLIHYSYGVNSTEKGDLSSESTVSRIRTEHFPLTLESARPSHTSQYLCASSGRDRENSPLHFGNGTRLTVT.

The genes are TRBV7-7 and TRBJ2-3, with a weak D call TRBD2 (7 bases). V dropped 5 bases and J dropped 6 bases, with 24 bases sitting between them. This CDR3 contains 17 residues. CDR1 is SSHAT, CDR2 FNYEAQ, per germline (reference sequence). The CDR3: CASSLSATGRGFDTQYF. The DNA of the CDR3 is TGTGCCAGCAGCCTTAGTGCTACAGGGAGGGGTTTTGATACGCAGTATTTT.

The chain has TRBV3-1 (or the pseudogene TRBV3-2) and TRBJ1-5; TRBD1 might be the D (6 bases). V lost 7 bases, J lost 3 bases, and 13 bases lay in between. This CDR3 contains 14 residues. The V gene's germline CDR1 is LGHDT and CDR2 YNNKEL (reference sequence). CDR3 sequence: CASTQGPANQPQHF. In DNA, the CDR3 is TGTGCCAGCACACAGGGTCCGGCCAATCAGCCCCAGCATTTT.

The chain recombines TRBV25-1 with TRBJ1-4; 10 positions agree with TRBD1. With V trimmed by 4 bases and J by 8 bases, 7 bases remained unmatched. In germline, CDR1 is MGHDK, CDR2 SYGVNS. The CDR3 has 15 amino acids. CDR3 region: CASSVSGTGEEKLFF. DNA of the CDR3: TGTGCCAGCAGTGTCTCCGGGACAGGGGAAGAAAAACTGTTTTTT.

The chain employs TRBV28 and TRBJ1-2; D possibly corresponds to TRBD1 (5 bases). The V and J ends lost 3 bases and 3 bases respectively, with 14 bases between them. This CDR3 comprises 15 residues. In germline, CDR1 is MDHEN, CDR2 SYDVKM. The CDR3 spells CASSFSAGTHYGYTF. CDR3 DNA sequence: TGTGCCAGCAGTTTTTCGGCAGGGACTCACTATGGCTACACCTTC.

The chain combines TRBV18 with TRBJ2-5, with TRBD2 identical over 9 bases. Germline V CDR1 and CDR2: KGHSH, LQKENI. The CDR3 is 16 amino acids. The ends lost 1 base at V and 5 bases at J; junction bases unmatched: 8. This CDR3 is CASSPLLSGGHETQYF. The CDR3 bases are TGTGCCAGCTCACCACTACTTAGCGGGGGACATGAGACCCAGTACTTC. Drawing the rest from reference TRBV18 and TRBJ2-5, the complete variable domain is NAGVMQNPRHLVRRRGQEARLRCSPMKGHSHVYWYRQLPEEGLKFMVYLQKENIIDESGMPKERFSAEFPKEGPSILRIQQVVRGDSAAYFCASSPLLSGGHETQYFGPGTRLLVL.

This sequence joins TRBV20-1 and TRBJ2-3, with TRBD2 identical over 10 bases. This CDR3 region has 16 residues. V shed 3 bases, J shed 2 bases, and the junction held 8 bases outside the gene matches. Germline assignment: CDR1 DFQATT and CDR2 SNEGSKA (reference sequence). The CDR3 protein is CSASLQRGGYTDTQYF. DNA of the CDR3: TGCAGTGCTAGTTTGCAGCGGGGGGGATACACAGATACGCAGTATTTT.

The gene calls are TRBV18 and TRBJ1-3; a possible D gene is TRBD1 (5 bases). V lost 8 bases to trimming and J lost 4 bases, with 18 bases between them. There are 15 residues in the CDR3. The germline V gene encodes CDR1 KGHSH and CDR2 LQKENI. As DNA, the CDR3 is TGTGCCAGCGCAATGGCAGGGAGCGGGGGAAACACCATATATTTT. Protein sequence: CASAMAGSGGNTIYF.

The chain links TRBV6-5 to TRBJ1-2; 7 nucleotides align to TRBD1. V shed 2 bases and J 4 bases; nucleotides not matched to a gene: 7. CDR3 length: 15 amino acids. Germline V gene data show CDR1 as MNHEY and CDR2 as SVGAGI. The CDR3 region has the DNA TGTGCCAGCAGTTACACGGGGCAGGGGGTCTATGGCTACACCTTC. It encodes CASSYTGQGVYGYTF.

J is TRBJ1-1 and V is TRBV29-1, with D possibly matching TRBD1 (5 bases). V was cut by 6 bases and J by 3 bases, with 8 bases left in between. The CDR3 is 11 residues long. The germline V gene encodes CDR1 SQVTM and CDR2 ANQGSEA. The CDR3 sequence: CSVSGDTEAFF. For the CDR3, the DNA is TGCAGCGTCTCGGGGGACACTGAAGCTTTCTTT.

The chain links TRBV5-1 to TRBJ1-2; D call uncertain. Germline CDR1 and CDR2: SGHRS and YFSETQ. Trimming pared 5 bases from V and 4 bases from J, leaving 15 bases between. The CDR3 extends over 14 amino acids. Here the CDR3 DNA reads TGCGCCAGCAGACCTACGACGTCGGGCTATGGCTACACCTTC. Translation: CASRPTTSGYGYTF.

V usage is TRBV18 and J usage is TRBJ1-2; TRBD1 matches at 9 bases. Trimming removed 4 bases from V and 7 bases from J; junction bases left unmatched: 7. CDR1 is KGHSH, CDR2 LQKENI, per germline. There are 14 residues in the CDR3. The CDR3 region is CASSLRDREVGYTF. In DNA, the CDR3 is TGTGCCAGCTCACTACGGGACAGGGAGGTTGGCTACACCTTC.